This is a list of T cell receptor beta chains from one sample in a study of cytomegalovirus exposure and HLA in healthy donors. Generated by immunoSEQ multiplex PCR, the TCRdb table keeps only in-frame clones and is missing some. This sample contains 150,000 to 200,000 clones. The sequencing input was PBMCs. Every receptor here comes from a woman in her late teens or twenties in good health and CMV-seropositive. Each CDR3 is given with its conserved first and last residue. D genes are given only for firm matches.

len,j_gene,v_gene,d_gene,CDR3nt,CDR3aa
15,TRBJ2-5,TRBV13,-,TGTGCCAGCAGCTTAGGGGGACTCTTAAAAGAGACCCAGTACTTC,CASSLGGLLKETQYF
15,TRBJ2-3,TRBV11-1,-,TGTGCCAGCAGCCTACTCCCGCTCGGCACAGATACGCAGTATTTT,CASSLLPLGTDTQYF
14,TRBJ1-4,TRBV27,-,TGTGCCAGCAGTTTAAGGAGCCTTAATGAAAAACTGTTTTTT,CASSLRSLNEKLFF
15,TRBJ1-5,TRBV6-5,TRBD1,TGTGCCAGCAGCAGGGAGGGGCAGGGGGCTCAGCCCCAGCATTTT,CASSREGQGAQPQHF
14,TRBJ1-2,TRBV19,-,TGTGCCAGTTCAACCTTGGATTTCCCTAGTGGCTACACCTTC,CASSTLDFPSGYTF
15,TRBJ1-2,TRBV15,-,TGTGCCACCAGCAGAGATTCCAAGGGGGACTATGGCTACACCTTC,CATSRDSKGDYGYTF
17,TRBJ2-1,TRBV11-1,TRBD1,TGTGCCAGCAGCTTAACATCCGAGACAGGGCCCTACAATGAGCAGTTCTTC,CASSLTSETGPYNEQFF
14,TRBJ1-5,TRBV7-9,TRBD1,TGTGCCAGCAGCCTATCAGGGGGCGGGCAGCCCCAGCATTTT,CASSLSGGGQPQHF
19,TRBJ1-3,TRBV19,-,TGTGCCAGTAGTACTGAGGGTCACAGGGTACGGGACTCTGGAAACACCATATATTTT,CASSTEGHRVRDSGNTIYF
15,TRBJ2-7,TRBV11-3,TRBD1,TGTGCCAGCAGCTCGAGGGGACAGGGTTCCTACGAGCAGTACTTC,CASSSRGQGSYEQYF
14,TRBJ2-7,TRBV5-1,-,TGCGCCAGCAGCACTACCCTGGGGCGCTACGAGCAGTACTTC,CASSTTLGRYEQYF
13,TRBJ1-1,TRBV30,-,TGTGCCTGGAGTCCCGGACTCCGCACTGAAGCTTTCTTT,CAWSPGLRTEAFF
16,TRBJ2-1,TRBV6-4,TRBD2,TGTGCCAGCAGTGACTCGATGCGGGGGGGCCGCAATGAGCAGTTCTTC,CASSDSMRGGRNEQFF
16,TRBJ1-2,TRBV29-1,TRBD1,TGCAGCGTTACAGGGGAGGAATCGGAAGTGAACTATGGCTACACCTTC,CSVTGEESEVNYGYTF
12,TRBJ1-1,TRBV27,-,TGTGCCAGCAAGACACGGAACACTGAAGCTTTCTTT,CASKTRNTEAFF
17,TRBJ2-6,TRBV5-8,TRBD1,TGTGCCAGCAGCGGGGACAGGGGGAGCTCTGGGGCCAACGTCCTGACTTTC,CASSGDRGSSGANVLTF
15,TRBJ1-6,TRBV10-3,-,TGTGCCATCAGGTTAGATGGGGCAGCACCTTCACCCCTCCACTTT,CAIRLDGAAPSPLHF